This T cell receptor beta chain was captured in a study of Graves' ophthalmopathy and Graves' hyperthyroidism. Findings of the study overall: Blood shared most expanded thyroid clonotypes above 0.001 frequency.

Details on this clonotype: The antigen is unknown. A junction end diverges from the germline sequence, so it may reflect a read error.

For repertoire sequencing, the TCR beta CDR3 regions were amplified from RNA transcripts. Second-round multiplex PCR came after a first-round RT-PCR that employed HTBI primers. MiXCR was run by TCRdb on the multiplex PCR reads, yielding one entry per CDR3 protein. The sample contains 740,000 or so distinct CDR3 sequences, roughly two fifths of which appear only once. Ophthalmopathic donors had moderate-to-severe activity, CAS ≥3 and NOSPECS ≥4, with disease that had lasted under 3 months. The TCR was taken from an adult man with Graves' ophthalmopathy. What was sequenced was peripheral blood.

The CDR3 region has the DNA TGCGCTAGCAGCTTGGTGGGGGGCCGCTATGAAAAACTGTTTTTT. This codes for CASSLVGGRYEKLFF. The rearrangement links TRBV5-1 to TRBJ1-4, with D possibly matching TRBD1 (6 bases). The CDR3 contains 15 residues. Germline CDR1 reads SGHRS; CDR2 reads YFSETQ.